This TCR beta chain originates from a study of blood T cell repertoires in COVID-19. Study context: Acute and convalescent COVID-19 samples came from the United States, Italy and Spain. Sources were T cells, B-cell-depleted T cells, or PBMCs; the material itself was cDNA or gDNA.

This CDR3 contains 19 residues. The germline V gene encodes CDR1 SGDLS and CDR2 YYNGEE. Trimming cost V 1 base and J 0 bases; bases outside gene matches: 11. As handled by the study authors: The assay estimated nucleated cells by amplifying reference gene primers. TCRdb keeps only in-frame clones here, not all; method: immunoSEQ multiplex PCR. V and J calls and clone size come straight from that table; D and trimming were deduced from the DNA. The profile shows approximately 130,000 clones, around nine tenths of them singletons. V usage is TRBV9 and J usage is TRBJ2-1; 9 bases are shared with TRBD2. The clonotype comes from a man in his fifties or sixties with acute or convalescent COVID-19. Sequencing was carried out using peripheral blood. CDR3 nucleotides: TGTGCCAGCAGCGTATCAGTAGCGGGAGACCCTAGCTCCTACAATGAGCAGTTCTTC. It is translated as CASSVSVAGDPSSYNEQFF. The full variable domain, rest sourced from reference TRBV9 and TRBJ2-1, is DSGVTQTPKHLITATGQRVTLRCSPRSGDLSVYWYQQSLDQGLQFLIQYYNGEERAKGNILERFSAQQFPDLHSELNLSSLELGDSALYFCASSVSVAGDPSSYNEQFFGPGTRLTVL.